Listed below are T cell receptor beta chains from one sample, sequenced in a study of CD8+ T cells in alopecia areata. Profiling relied on immunoSEQ multiplex PCR, and the TCRdb table lists in-frame clones only, not all of them. Among around 290,000 clones, roughly 64% were seen once, and the ten largest hold 1.8%. This material consisted of CD4+ T cells sorted from blood, taken at week 24, from a patient treated with tofacitinib. The receptors were gathered from a human donor with alopecia areata. CDR3s include the opening cysteine and the closing phenylalanine or tryptophan. The D gene is left open where the match is weak. Size values are once, few and many counts, or a class for expanded clones, and some rows have none.

D gene	clone size	V gene	J gene	CDR3 protein	CDR3 DNA
TRBD1	-	TRBV29-1	TRBJ1-1	CSVRQGNTEAFF	TGCAGCGTCCGACAGGGGAACACTGAAGCTTTCTTT
-	many	TRBV5-1	TRBJ2-2	CASSLAVAEPFTGELFF	TGCGCCAGCAGCTTGGCCGTCGCCGAGCCATTCACCGGGGAGCTGTTTTTT
-	few	TRBV29-1	TRBJ2-3	CSVDSLSIGATQYF	TGCAGCGTTGATTCCCTTTCCATAGGAGCTACGCAGTATTTT
-	-	TRBV14	TRBJ2-7	CASSPRGLAYEQYF	TGTGCCAGCAGCCCGCGGGGGCTGGCCTACGAGCAGTACTTC
-	-	TRBV29-1	TRBJ1-2	CSVGGSHGYTF	TGCAGCGTTGGCGGAAGCCATGGCTACACCTTC
-	few	TRBV29-1	TRBJ1-5	CSVGSQSNQPQHF	TGCAGCGTTGGAAGTCAGAGCAATCAGCCCCAGCATTTT
TRBD1	-	TRBV25-1	TRBJ1-2	CASSDPRGLSGYTF	TGTGCCAGCAGTGACCCGAGGGGGCTGAGTGGCTACACCTTC
TRBD1	few	TRBV7-2	TRBJ2-3	CASSPQGAEDTQYF	TGTGCCAGCAGCCCACAGGGGGCAGAAGATACGCAGTATTTT
-	-	TRBV9	TRBJ1-1	CASSVWKNTEAFF	TGTGCCAGCAGCGTATGGAAGAACACTGAAGCTTTCTTT
TRBD1	few	TRBV5-4	TRBJ1-2	CASSPTDRGTAGYTF	TGTGCCAGCAGCCCAACCGACAGGGGGACAGCTGGCTACACCTTC
-	-	TRBV5-1	TRBJ1-1	CASSSPKRGNTEAFF	TGCGCCAGCAGCTCACCTAAGCGGGGAAACACTGAAGCTTTCTTT
-	-	TRBV7-6	TRBJ1-1	CASSPGLRGDTEAFF	TGTGCCAGCAGCCCTGGGCTTCGGGGGGACACTGAAGCTTTCTTT
TRBD2	-	TRBV6-6	TRBJ2-1	CASSYGLAGGDEQFF	TGTGCCAGCAGTTACGGGCTAGCGGGGGGCGATGAGCAGTTCTTC
-	-	TRBV10-3	TRBJ1-5	CAITGDLAGQPQHF	TGTGCCATCACCGGGGACCTAGCGGGTCAGCCCCAGCATTTT
-	-	TRBV6-5	TRBJ2-3	CASGTDTQYF	TGTGCCAGCGGCACAGATACGCAGTATTTT
-	-	TRBV25-1	TRBJ2-3	CASIETGRVSTQYF	TGTGCCAGCATTGAAACCGGACGGGTCAGCACGCAGTATTTT
-	-	TRBV23-1	TRBJ1-6	CALTEGDNSPLHF	TGCGCCCTCACGGAGGGAGATAATTCACCCCTCCACTTT
-	-	TRBV27	TRBJ2-5	CASADSSGYQETQYF	TGTGCCAGCGCCGACTCGTCTGGGTACCAAGAGACCCAGTACTTC
TRBD1	-	TRBV27	TRBJ1-2	CASSLSLQGANYGYTF	TGTGCCAGCAGTTTATCCTTACAGGGGGCTAACTATGGCTACACCTTC
TRBD1	few	TRBV28	TRBJ1-4	CASSPWTGGRWTLFF	TGTGCCAGCAGTCCATGGACAGGGGGGAGATGGACACTGTTTTTT
-	few	TRBV7-2	TRBJ2-3	CASSLYVDTQYF	TGTGCCAGCAGTTTGTATGTAGATACGCAGTATTTT
-	-	TRBV6-5	TRBJ1-4	CASSYNRNNEKLFF	TGTGCCAGCAGTTACAATAGAAATAATGAAAAACTGTTTTTT
-	-	TRBV5-1	TRBJ2-6	CASSLEAVSSGANVLTF	TGCGCCAGCAGCCTGGAGGCAGTTTCCTCTGGGGCCAACGTCCTGACTTTC
-	-	TRBV5-1	TRBJ1-5	CASSLQPPQGSNQPQHF	TGCGCCAGCAGCTTGCAACCACCCCAAGGGAGCAATCAGCCCCAGCATTTT
-	-	TRBV5-1	TRBJ2-7	CASSLAGTPSAYEQYF	TGCGCCAGCAGCCTAGCCGGGACTCCCAGCGCCTACGAGCAGTACTTC
TRBD1	-	TRBV27	TRBJ2-7	CASNPTGFLHEQYF	TGTGCCAGCAATCCGACAGGGTTCCTCCACGAGCAGTACTTC
-	medium-sized	TRBV28	TRBJ2-3	CASRLGAGVTDTQYF	TGTGCCAGCAGACTCGGGGCGGGTGTCACAGATACGCAGTATTTT
-	-	TRBV20-1	TRBJ2-1	CSATLGGQFF	TGCAGTGCCACTCTTGGGGGGCAGTTCTTC